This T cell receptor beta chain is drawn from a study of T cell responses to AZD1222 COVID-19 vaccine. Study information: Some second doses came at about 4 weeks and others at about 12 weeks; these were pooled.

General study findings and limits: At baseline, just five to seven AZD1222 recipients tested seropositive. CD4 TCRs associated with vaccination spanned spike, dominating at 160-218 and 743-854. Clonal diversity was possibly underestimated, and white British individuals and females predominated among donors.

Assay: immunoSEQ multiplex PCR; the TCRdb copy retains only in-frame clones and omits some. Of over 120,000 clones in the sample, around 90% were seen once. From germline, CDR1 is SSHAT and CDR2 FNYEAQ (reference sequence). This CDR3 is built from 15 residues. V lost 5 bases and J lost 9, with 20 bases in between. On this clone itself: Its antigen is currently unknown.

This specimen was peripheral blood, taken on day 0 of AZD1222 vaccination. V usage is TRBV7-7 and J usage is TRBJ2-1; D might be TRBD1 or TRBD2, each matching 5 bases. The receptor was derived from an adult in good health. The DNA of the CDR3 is TGTGCCAGCAGCCCTACTAGTGTGGTTGGGGGTGAGCAGTTCTTC. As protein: CASSPTSVVGGEQFF.